This TCR beta chain was obtained from a study of T cell repertoires in cytomegalovirus infection. TCRdb reanalysed the reads using MiXCR and keeps one entry per CDR3 protein. Of fewer than 1,000,000 distinct CDR3 sequences in the sample, less than 35% were seen once. This clonotype was seen ten or more times. The antigen remains unidentified. Whole-study findings and limits: Identification of carriers of CMV plus the relevant HLA was achieved through cumulative public TCR beta family frequency.

From germline, CDR1 is MDHEN and CDR2 SYDVKM. The CDR3 extends over 14 amino acids. The V segment lost 4 bases and the J segment 2 bases; nucleotides outside the gene matches: 1. V is TRBV28 and J is TRBJ2-5; 10 bases match TRBD2. The material sequenced was cultured CD8+ T cells from PBMCs, taken from culture after CMV antigen stimulation. The sequence was obtained from a human donor in good health (CMV status not recorded). Some clones in this sample may be carry-over from other donors' samples. CDR3: CASSSTSGQETQYF. As DNA, the CDR3 is TGTGCCAGCAGTTCGACTAGCGGGCAAGAGACCCAGTACTTC.